These 23 T cell receptor beta chains originate from one sample sequenced in a study of siplizumab effects on memory and regulatory T cells. The table came from immunoSEQ multiplex PCR; TCRdb's copy has only in-frame clones and leaves some out. Found here are fewer than 100,000 clones, approximately 95% of them singletons; the top ten hold roughly 20%. What was sequenced was CD8+ T cells sorted from blood. These receptors were collected from a human donor in good health.

The chain combines TRBV11-2 with TRBJ1-2; D not resolved. V lost 5 bases to trimming and J lost 4 bases, with 29 bases between them. The CDR3 length is 19 residues. Germline loops: CDR1 SGHAT, CDR2 FQNNGV. The CDR3 here is CASSGRAVRLETPSYGYTF. The DNA of the CDR3 is TGTGCCAGCAGCGGACGGGCGGTTAGGCTCGAAACCCCGTCCTATGGCTACACCTTC.

For the CDR3, the DNA is TGTGCCAGCAGCTTTGGCAATGAGCAGTTCTTC. Translation gives CASSFGNEQFF. V is TRBV7-9 and J is TRBJ2-1; no clear D. The V end lost 3 bases, the J end lost 6 bases, and 3 bases lay between the germline ends. This CDR3 has 11 amino acids. Germline CDR1 and CDR2: SEHNR and FQNEAQ (reference sequence).

This clone has just one count. This chain uses TRBV11-2 with TRBJ1-4, with D possibly matching TRBD1 (5 bases). CDR1 and CDR2 (germline): SGHAT, FQNNGV. Trimming pared 5 bases from V and 6 bases from J, leaving 13 bases between. CDR3 length: 14 residues. The CDR3 coding sequence is TGTGCCAGCAGCCATCTGGGGGGACATGAAAAACTGTTTTTT. Its protein is CASSHLGGHEKLFF. Full variable domain (rest looked up from reference TRBV11-2 and TRBJ1-4): EAGVAQSPRYKIIEKRQSVAFWCNPISGHATLYWYQQILGQGPKLLIQFQNNGVVDDSQLPKDRFSAERLKGVDSTLKIQPAKLEDSAVYLCASSHLGGHEKLFFGSGTQLSVL.

V is TRBV7-8 and J is TRBJ1-1; D unresolved. Trimming pared 5 bases from V and 4 bases from J, leaving 11 bases between. The CDR3 runs to 13 residues. Germline V gene lookup returns CDR1 SGHVS and CDR2 FQNEAQ. CDR3 residues: CASSAPPGTEAFF. DNA of the CDR3: TGTGCCAGCAGCGCGCCCCCGGGCACTGAAGCTTTCTTT.

This chain links TRBV27 with TRBJ2-1; D uncertain. The CDR3 has 13 residues. Trimming took 0 bases from V and 9 from J, leaving 9 bases between them. CDR1 MNHEY and CDR2 SMNVEV come from the germline V gene (reference sequence). CDR3 residues: CASSLSSAGEQFF. In DNA, the CDR3 is TGTGCCAGCAGTTTATCGAGTGCCGGTGAGCAGTTCTTC.

This clone was seen just once. The chain carries TRBV9 and TRBJ2-3, with 9 bases identical to TRBD1. The CDR3 extends over 16 amino acids. Germline CDR1 SGDLS, CDR2 YYNGEE. V lost 0 bases to trimming and J lost 2 bases; unmatched junction nucleotides: 4. This chain's CDR3 is CASSVVGQGNTDTQYF. The DNA of the CDR3 is TGTGCCAGCAGCGTAGTGGGACAGGGAAACACAGATACGCAGTATTTT.

The CDR3 loop is CASSPRGGSSYNEQFF. CDR3 nucleotide sequence: TGTGCCAGCAGCCCCCGGGGCGGGAGCTCCTACAATGAGCAGTTCTTC. The chain recombines TRBV7-9 with TRBJ2-1; 7 bases are shared with TRBD2. This CDR3 has 16 amino acids. Germline V gene data show CDR1 as SEHNR and CDR2 as FQNEAQ (reference sequence). The junction had 7 bases not matched to a gene; V was cut back by 5 bases and J by 0 bases.

The CDR3 loop reads CASSFGTSSEQFF. The CDR3 DNA follows: TGTGCCAGCAGTTTCGGGACTTCCAGCGAGCAGTTCTTC. V and J are TRBV5-6 and TRBJ2-1; perhaps TRBD2 as D (6 bases). Looked up from germline, CDR1 is SGHDT and CDR2 is YYEEEE. Trimming left V 5 bases short and J 10 bases short, with 16 bases between. The CDR3 runs to 13 residues.

The chain uses TRBV5-4 and TRBJ2-7, with no clear D. Germline V lookup: CDR1 SGHNT, CDR2 YYREEE (reference sequence). Trimming stripped 3 bases from V and 9 bases from J, with 13 bases between. The CDR3 is made up of 12 amino acids. Written as DNA, the CDR3 is TGTGCCAGCAGCTCGACCTTAGACGGGCAGTACTTC. It is translated as CASSSTLDGQYF.

The V gene is TRBV2, the J gene TRBJ2-1, with D perhaps TRBD2 (6 bases). V was cut by 5 bases and J by 3 bases, with 17 bases left in between. The CDR3 is 16 residues long. Germline CDR1 SNHLY, CDR2 FYNNEI. The CDR3 nucleotides read TGTGCCAGCAGTCCCCGACTAGGTTCCTTCTACAATGAGCAGTTCTTC. Protein: CASSPRLGSFYNEQFF.

This chain joins TRBV19 and TRBJ2-6; 9 bases are a match to TRBD2. Trimming removed 3 bases from V and 13 bases from J; junction bases left unmatched: 10. Germline V gene lookup returns CDR1 LNHDA and CDR2 SQIVND (reference sequence). The CDR3 consists of 15 residues. CDR3: CASSMGLAGSGVLTF. CDR3 DNA sequence: TGTGCCAGTAGTATGGGGCTAGCGGGGTCCGGGGTCCTGACTTTC.

Notes on this clone: At one of its ends the junction is not consistent with the germline gene, which may arise from a read error. The chain joins TRBV7-7 to TRBJ2-2; 14 bases map to TRBD2. CDR3 length: 18 residues. Germline V lookup: CDR1 SSHAT, CDR2 FNYEAQ (reference sequence). This CDR3 reads CASSARLAGGTNTGELFF. CDR3 DNA sequence: TGTGCTAGCAGCGCCAGACTAGCGGGAGGGACGAACACCGGGGAGCTGTTTTTT.

V is TRBV27 and J is TRBJ2-2; 8 bases are a match to TRBD2. This CDR3 has 14 amino acids. The junction had 2 bases not matched to a gene; V was cut back by 2 bases and J by 6 bases. Germline-derived CDR1 and CDR2 are MNHEY and SMNVEV (reference sequence). The CDR3 DNA reads TGTGCCAGCAGTTTACGGGGGGGAGCCGGGGAGCTGTTTTTT. It translates to CASSLRGGAGELFF.

This clone was recorded only once. The gene calls are TRBV18 and TRBJ1-2; a possible D gene is TRBD1 (5 bases). CDR1 is KGHSH and CDR2 is LQKENI in the germline V gene. There are 15 residues in the CDR3. V was shortened by 0 bases and J by 4 bases, with 12 bases between the two germline ends. CDR3 region: CASSPPGRAAYGYTF. CDR3 in DNA: TGTGCCAGCTCACCACCGGGCAGGGCCGCCTATGGCTACACCTTC.

The rearrangement links TRBV10-1 to TRBJ2-7, with D tentatively TRBD1 (6 bases). V was trimmed by 3 bases and J by 2 bases, leaving 11 bases between them. Germline V gives CDR1 WNHNN, CDR2 SYGVQD (reference sequence). The CDR3 spans 14 residues. CDR3 coding DNA: TGCGCCAGCAGTGATTCGGACAGCGCCTACGAGCAGTACTTC. It translates to CASSDSDSAYEQYF.

The genes are TRBV11-2 and TRBJ2-7, with D uncertain. CDR3 length: 15 amino acids. Trimming cost V 2 bases and J 0 bases, with 11 bases left between them. In germline, CDR1 is SGHAT, CDR2 FQNNGV. The CDR3: CASSLRAMLSYEQYF. The CDR3 DNA reads TGTGCCAGCAGCTTACGGGCCATGCTCTCCTACGAGCAGTACTTC.

The gene calls are TRBV7-9 and TRBJ1-5; a possible D gene is TRBD1 (6 bases). In germline, CDR1 is SEHNR, CDR2 FQNEAQ (reference sequence). This CDR3 is built from 14 residues. V lost 5 bases to trimming and J lost 5 bases, with 13 bases between them. The CDR3 DNA reads TGTGCCAGCAGCCGCGTAGGGGGACATCAGCCCCAGCATTTT. It yields the protein CASSRVGGHQPQHF.

The chain couples TRBV10-3 to TRBJ2-7; no reliable D call. V was shortened by 0 bases and J by 7 bases, with 13 bases between the two germline ends. CDR1 is ENHRY and CDR2 is SYGVKD in the germline V gene. The CDR3 totals 14 residues. The CDR3 sequence is CAISESRSFTEQYF. DNA for the CDR3: TGTGCCATCAGTGAGTCGAGGTCATTCACGGAGCAGTACTTC.

This chain connects TRBV4-1 to TRBJ2-7, with 12 bases matching TRBD1. Per the germline V gene, CDR1 is MGHRA and CDR2 is YSYEKL. CDR3 size: 16 residues. The ends lost 2 bases at V and 4 bases at J; junction bases unmatched: 6. CDR3 residues: CASSQYGTGGLYEQYF. The CDR3 nucleotides read TGCGCCAGCAGCCAATACGGGACAGGGGGCTTATACGAGCAGTACTTC.

This chain links TRBV27 with TRBJ1-1, with no clear D. Germline lookup yields CDR1 MNHEY and CDR2 SMNVEV (reference sequence). This CDR3 region has 13 residues. V was cut by 3 bases and J by 6 bases, with 11 bases left in between. Here the CDR3 DNA reads TGTGCCAGCAGTTTTAATCAGAAGGCTGAAGCTTTCTTT. Protein product: CASSFNQKAEAFF.

The V call is TRBV7-2, the J call TRBJ2-7, with a tentative D call TRBD1 (6 bases). Between the trimmed V and J ends, which lost 1 base and 2 bases, there was a span of 15 bases. Germline V CDR1 and CDR2: SGHTA, FQGNSA. CDR3 size: 16 residues. The CDR3 here is CASSLGGLGPTYEQYF. Written as DNA, the CDR3 is TGTGCCAGCAGCTTAGGGGGGCTAGGCCCCACCTACGAGCAGTACTTC.

The V and J genes are TRBV21-1 and TRBJ1-5; TRBD1 is the table's D call and was not checked against the DNA. TRBV21-1 is flagged as a pseudogene. CDR3 size: 18 residues. CDR3 residues: CASSKLPSGDRGNQPQHF. CDR3 DNA sequence: TGTGCCAGCAGCAAACTGCCATCGGGGGACAGGGGGAATCAGCCCCAGCATTTT.

The CDR3 protein is CASSEIGQSSYEQYF. The CDR3 nucleotides read TGTGCCAGCAGTGAAATCGGACAGAGCTCCTACGAGCAGTACTTC. The V call is TRBV6-1, the J call TRBJ2-7; maybe TRBD1 (6 bases). Germline loops: CDR1 MNHNS, CDR2 SASEGT. V lost 2 bases and J 0 bases, leaving 11 bases between the germline ends. There are 15 residues in the CDR3.